This T cell receptor (beta chain) is from a study of shared clonotypes between healthy human individuals. Whole-study results and caveats: Between a handful of donors, naive CD4 clonotypes were shared at a level of approximately 5%. Richness estimates generally favored naive over memory subsets.

It was at deep level that the assay was run. Profiled with immunoSEQ multiplex PCR; TCRdb holds only in-frame clones, not every one. The table has about 2 million clones, 85% to 95% seen once. Turning to this clone: Its antigen is undetermined.

CD4+ cells underwent separation, giving CD45RA+ naive and CD45RA-negative memory subsets. The TCR comes from a man between 18 and 29 years old in good health. Sample: naive CD4+ T cells sorted from blood. The subset denotes: CD45RA+ positively selected.

The CDR3 here is CSVGSQETQYF. CDR3 DNA sequence: TGCAGTGTAGGCAGCCAAGAGACCCAGTACTTC. The gene calls are TRBV20-1 and TRBJ2-5; D gene ambiguous. Germline loops: CDR1 DFQATT, CDR2 SNEGSKA (reference sequence). The CDR3 runs 11 residues. V lost 7 bases and J lost 1, with 7 bases in between.